The clone carrying this TCR beta chain rates as medium-sized. Its matching antigen is unknown. This sample is drawn from a study of OX40 agonist ivuxolimab in advanced cancers. Background on the study: One hepatocellular carcinoma and a couple of cutaneous melanoma patients partially responded.

V was pared by 4 bases and J by 0 bases, with 5 bases of the junction left unmatched. Germline loops: CDR1 SGHRS, CDR2 YFSETQ. The CDR3 has 18 amino acids. Notes on the study in general: Low normalized clonal expansion also occurred in some nonresponding patients. Researchers report that CD8+ T cells had, on average, more expanded clones than CD4+. Clonal expansion was seen in CD4+ and CD8+ blood T cells by week 6 at 0.1 to 3.0 mg/kg.

Repertoires were generated with immunoSEQ multiplex PCR, while TCRdb's copy carries only in-frame clones and drops some. This table has under 80,000 clones, around nine tenths appearing once. Sequences were derived from CD4+ or CD8+ T cells sorted from blood, sampled in a trial of the OX40 agonist ivuxolimab. The receptor was derived from an adult with an advanced solid tumor such as melanoma, head and neck, liver or kidney cancer. The chain couples TRBV5-1 to TRBJ2-1; 15 positions agree with TRBD2. The CDR3 region has the DNA TGCGCCAGCAGCATGGGACTAGCGGGGGGCGCCTCCTACAATGAGCAGTTCTTC. Amino acids: CASSMGLAGGASYNEQFF.